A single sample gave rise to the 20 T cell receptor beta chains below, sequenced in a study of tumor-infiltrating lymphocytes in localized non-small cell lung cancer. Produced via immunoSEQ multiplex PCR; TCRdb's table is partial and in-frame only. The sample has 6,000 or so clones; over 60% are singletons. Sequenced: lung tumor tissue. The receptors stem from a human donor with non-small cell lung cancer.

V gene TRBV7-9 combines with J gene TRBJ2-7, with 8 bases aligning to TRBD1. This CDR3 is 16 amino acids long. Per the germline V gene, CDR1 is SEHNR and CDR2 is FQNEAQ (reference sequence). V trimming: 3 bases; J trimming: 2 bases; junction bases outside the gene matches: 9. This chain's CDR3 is CASSFRGLGPTYEQYF. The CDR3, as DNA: TGTGCCAGCAGCTTCAGGGGGCTAGGTCCTACCTACGAGCAGTACTTC.

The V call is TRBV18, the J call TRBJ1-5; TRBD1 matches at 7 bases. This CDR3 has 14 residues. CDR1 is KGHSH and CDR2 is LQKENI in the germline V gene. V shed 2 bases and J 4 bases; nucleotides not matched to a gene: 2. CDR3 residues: CASSPGQANQPQHF. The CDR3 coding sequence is TGTGCCAGCTCACCAGGACAGGCTAATCAGCCCCAGCATTTT.

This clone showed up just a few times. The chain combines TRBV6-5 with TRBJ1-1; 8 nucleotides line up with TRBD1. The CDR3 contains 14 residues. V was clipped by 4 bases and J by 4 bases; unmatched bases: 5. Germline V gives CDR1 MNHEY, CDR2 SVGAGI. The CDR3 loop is CASSLDREGTEAFF. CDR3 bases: TGTGCCAGCAGTTTGGACAGGGAGGGCACTGAAGCTTTCTTT.

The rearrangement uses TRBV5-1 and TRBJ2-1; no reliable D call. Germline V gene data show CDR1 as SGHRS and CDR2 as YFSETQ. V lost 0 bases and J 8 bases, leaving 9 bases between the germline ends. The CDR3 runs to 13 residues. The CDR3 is CASSLGVWDEQFF. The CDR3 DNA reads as TGCGCCAGCAGCTTGGGGGTCTGGGATGAGCAGTTCTTC. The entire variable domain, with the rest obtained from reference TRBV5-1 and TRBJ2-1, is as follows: KAGVTQTPRYLIKTRGQQVTLSCSPISGHRSVSWYQQTPGQGLQFLFEYFSETQRNKGNFPGRFSGRQFSNSRSEMNVSTLELGDSALYLCASSLGVWDEQFFGPGTRLTVL.

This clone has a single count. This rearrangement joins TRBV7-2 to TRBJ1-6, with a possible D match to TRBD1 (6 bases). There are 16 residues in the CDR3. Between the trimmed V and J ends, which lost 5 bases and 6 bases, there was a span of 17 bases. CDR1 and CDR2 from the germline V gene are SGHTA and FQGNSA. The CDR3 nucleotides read TGTGCCAGCAGCCCAATGGGGGGCTTTGGTAATTCACCCCTCCACTTT. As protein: CASSPMGGFGNSPLHF.

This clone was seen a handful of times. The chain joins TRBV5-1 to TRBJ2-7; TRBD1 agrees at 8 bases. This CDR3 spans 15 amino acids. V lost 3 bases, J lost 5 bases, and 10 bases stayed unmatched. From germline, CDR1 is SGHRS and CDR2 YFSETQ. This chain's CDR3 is CASSSSGQAVNEQYF. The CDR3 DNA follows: TGCGCCAGCAGCTCGTCGGGACAGGCCGTTAACGAGCAGTACTTC.

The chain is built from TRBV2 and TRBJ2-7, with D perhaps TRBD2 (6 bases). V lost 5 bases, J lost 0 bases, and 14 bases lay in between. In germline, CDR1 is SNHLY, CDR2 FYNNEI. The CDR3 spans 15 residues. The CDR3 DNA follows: TGTGCCAGCAGTCCGGGACTCTCGAGCTCCTACGAGCAGTACTTC. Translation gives CASSPGLSSSYEQYF.

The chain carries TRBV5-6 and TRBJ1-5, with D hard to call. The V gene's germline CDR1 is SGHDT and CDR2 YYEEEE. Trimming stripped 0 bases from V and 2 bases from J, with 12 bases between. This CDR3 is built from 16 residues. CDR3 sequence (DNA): TGTGCCAGCAGCTTGGGGCCGCCGACGGGCAATCAGCCCCAGCATTTT. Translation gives CASSLGPPTGNQPQHF.

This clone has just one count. This CDR3 reads CATQTGPTDTQYF. Written as DNA, the CDR3 is TGTGCCACCCAGACAGGACCAACCGATACGCAGTATTTT. This rearrangement joins TRBV9 to TRBJ2-3, with a weak D call TRBD1 (6 bases). Looked up from germline, CDR1 is SGDLS and CDR2 is YYNGEE. The CDR3 has 13 residues. The ends were cut back, 9 bases at V and 6 bases at J, with 17 bases in the middle.

CDR3 sequence (DNA): TGTGCCAGCAGTGAACTTGGGGGCTGGGGCACAGATACGCAGTATTTT. Amino acids: CASSELGGWGTDTQYF. The chain carries TRBV6-1 and TRBJ2-3; D might be TRBD1 (6 bases). The CDR3 is 16 residues long. Germline values: CDR1 MNHNS, CDR2 SASEGT. V lost 2 bases and J 1 base, leaving 13 bases between the germline ends.

The CDR3 spells CASSSPRQGAQYF. DNA for the CDR3: TGTGCCAGCAGTTCTCCCCGACAGGGTGCGCAGTATTTT. The rearrangement links TRBV28 to TRBJ2-3, with 7 bases fitting TRBD1. The CDR3 sequence is 13 residues long. In germline, CDR1 is MDHEN, CDR2 SYDVKM. After removal of 4 bases from V and 10 bases from J, the junction contained 8 bases not matched to a gene.

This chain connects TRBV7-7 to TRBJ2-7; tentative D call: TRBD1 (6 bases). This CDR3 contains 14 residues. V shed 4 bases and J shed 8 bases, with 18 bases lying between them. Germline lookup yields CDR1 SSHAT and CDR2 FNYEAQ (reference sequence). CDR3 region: CASSSMTGSDKQYF. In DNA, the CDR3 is TGTGCCAGCAGCTCCATGACAGGCAGTGACAAGCAGTACTTC.

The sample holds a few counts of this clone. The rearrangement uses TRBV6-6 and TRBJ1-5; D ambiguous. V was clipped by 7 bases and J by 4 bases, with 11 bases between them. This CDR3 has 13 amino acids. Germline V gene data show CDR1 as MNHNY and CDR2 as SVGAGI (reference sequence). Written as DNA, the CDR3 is TGTGCCAGCACCCCCGGGGTTAATCAGCCCCAGCATTTT. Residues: CASTPGVNQPQHF.

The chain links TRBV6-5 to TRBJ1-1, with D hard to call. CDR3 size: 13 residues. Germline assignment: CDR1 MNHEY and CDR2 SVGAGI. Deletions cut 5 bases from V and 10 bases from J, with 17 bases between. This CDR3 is CASSENPVRRAFF. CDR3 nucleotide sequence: TGTGCCAGCAGTGAAAACCCGGTAAGGAGAGCTTTCTTT.

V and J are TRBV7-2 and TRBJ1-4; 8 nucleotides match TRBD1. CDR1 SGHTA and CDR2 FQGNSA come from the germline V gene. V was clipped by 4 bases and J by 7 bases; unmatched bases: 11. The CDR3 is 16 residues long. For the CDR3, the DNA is TGTGCCAGCAGCTATTCCCCGGACAGGGTCCTTGAAAAACTGTTTTTT. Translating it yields CASSYSPDRVLEKLFF. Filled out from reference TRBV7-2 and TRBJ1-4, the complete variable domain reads GAGVSQSPSNKVTEKGKDVELRCDPISGHTALYWYRQSLGQGLEFLIYFQGNSAPDKSGLPSDRFSAERTGGSVSTLTIQRTQQEDSAVYLCASSYSPDRVLEKLFFGSGTQLSVL.

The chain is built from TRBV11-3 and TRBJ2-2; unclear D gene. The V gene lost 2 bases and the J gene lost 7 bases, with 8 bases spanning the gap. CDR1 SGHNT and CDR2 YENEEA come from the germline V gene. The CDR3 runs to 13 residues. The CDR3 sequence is CASSLYPGGELFF. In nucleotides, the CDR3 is TGTGCCAGCAGCTTATACCCCGGCGGGGAGCTGTTTTTT.

Written as DNA, the CDR3 is TGCGCCAGCAGCTTGGGACTAGCGGGGGCCCGGAGAACAGATACGCAGTATTTT. Translated: CASSLGLAGARRTDTQYF. The chain links TRBV5-1 to TRBJ2-3, with 12 bases matching TRBD2. The V and J ends lost 0 bases and 3 bases, in that order; junction bases with no gene match: 8. The CDR3 is 18 amino acids. CDR1 and CDR2 (germline): SGHRS, YFSETQ.

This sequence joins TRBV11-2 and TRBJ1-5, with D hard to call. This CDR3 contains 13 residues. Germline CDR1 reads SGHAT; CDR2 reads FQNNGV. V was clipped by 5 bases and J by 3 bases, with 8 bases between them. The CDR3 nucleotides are TGTGCCAGCAGCAGGGCAGTCAATCAGCCCCAGCATTTT. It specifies CASSRAVNQPQHF.

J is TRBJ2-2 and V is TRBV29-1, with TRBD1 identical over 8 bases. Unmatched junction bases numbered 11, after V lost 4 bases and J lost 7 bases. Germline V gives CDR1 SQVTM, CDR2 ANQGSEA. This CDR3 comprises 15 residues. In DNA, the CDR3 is TGCAGCGTTGCCCCCGACAGGGGAAAAGGCGGGGAGCTGTTTTTT. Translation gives CSVAPDRGKGGELFF.

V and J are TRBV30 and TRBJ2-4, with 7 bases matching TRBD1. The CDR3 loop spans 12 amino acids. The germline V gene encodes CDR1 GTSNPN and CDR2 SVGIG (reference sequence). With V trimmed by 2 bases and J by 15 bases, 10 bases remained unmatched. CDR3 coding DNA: TGTGCCTGGAGTCCCGGGACAGCCCTAAGGTACTTC. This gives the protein CAWSPGTALRYF.